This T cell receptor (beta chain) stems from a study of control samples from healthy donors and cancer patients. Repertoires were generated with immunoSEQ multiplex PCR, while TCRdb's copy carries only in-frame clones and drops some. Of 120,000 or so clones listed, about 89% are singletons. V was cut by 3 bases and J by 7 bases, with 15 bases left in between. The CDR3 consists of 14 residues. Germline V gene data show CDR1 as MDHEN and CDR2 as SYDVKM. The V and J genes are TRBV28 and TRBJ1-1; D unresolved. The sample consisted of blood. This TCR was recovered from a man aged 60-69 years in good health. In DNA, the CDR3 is TGTGCCAGCAGTTTTGGGTCCGGGATCCTTGAAGCTTTCTTT. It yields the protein CASSFGSGILEAFF. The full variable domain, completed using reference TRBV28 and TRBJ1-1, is DVKVTQSSRYLVKRTGEKVFLECVQDMDHENMFWYRQDPGLGLRLIYFSYDVKMKEKGDIPEGYSVSREKKERFSLILESASTNQTSMYLCASSFGSGILEAFFGQGTRLTVV.